This TCR beta chain was captured in a study of post-analysis software for immune sequencing data. Across the whole study: Several disease courses (relapsing-remitting, secondary progressive and progressive-relapsing) of multiple sclerosis were included.

The CDR3 has 14 amino acids. Unique molecular identifiers had been added to the TCR beta cDNA libraries. Researchers reported 400,000 to 550,000 cDNA molecules coming from roughly 0.93 to 9.6 million T cells. TCRdb independently ran MiXCR on the PCR reads; one entry per CDR3 protein. The sample contains about 210,000 distinct CDR3 sequences, approximately 30% of which appear only once. Study outcomes and limitations: Those with multiple sclerosis, the patient group, showed significantly lower normalized Chao1 diversity than controls. Roughly five TRBV segments appeared more often in patients than in controls, and TRBV5-6, TRBV5-1 and TRBV20-1 were among these.

This clonotype was seen a single time. Its antigen is unknown. Sequencing input: blood. The receptor was derived from a girl under 18 with multiple sclerosis. This rearrangement joins TRBV12-3 or TRBV12-4 to TRBJ2-7; D ambiguous. Gene TRBJ2-5 matches the end of the DNA better, so the J call may be wrong. For the CDR3, the DNA is TGTGCCAGCAGTTTAGTACAGACCGCGGAGACCCAGTACTTC. Its translation: CASSLVQTAETQYF.